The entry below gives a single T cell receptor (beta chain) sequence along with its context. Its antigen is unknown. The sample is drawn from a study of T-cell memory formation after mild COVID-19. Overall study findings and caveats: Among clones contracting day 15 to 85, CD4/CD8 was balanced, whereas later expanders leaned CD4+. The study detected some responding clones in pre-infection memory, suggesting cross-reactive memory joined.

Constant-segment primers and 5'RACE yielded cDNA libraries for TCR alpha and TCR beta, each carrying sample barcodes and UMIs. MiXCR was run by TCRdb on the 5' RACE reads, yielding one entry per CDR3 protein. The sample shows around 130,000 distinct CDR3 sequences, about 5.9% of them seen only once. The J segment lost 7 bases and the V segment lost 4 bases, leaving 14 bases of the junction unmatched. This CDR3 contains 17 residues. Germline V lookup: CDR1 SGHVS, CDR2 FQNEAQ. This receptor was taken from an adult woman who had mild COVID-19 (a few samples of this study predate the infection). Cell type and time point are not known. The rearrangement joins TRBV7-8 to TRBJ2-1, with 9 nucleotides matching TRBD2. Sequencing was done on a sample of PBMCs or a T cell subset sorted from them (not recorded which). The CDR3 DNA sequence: TGTGCCAGCAGCTCCCCTCACTTCGCGGGAGGGAGTAATGAGCAGTTCTTC. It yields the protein CASSSPHFAGGSNEQFF. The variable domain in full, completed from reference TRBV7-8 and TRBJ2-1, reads GAGVSQSPRYKVAKRGQDVALRCDPISGHVSLFWYQQALGQGPEFLTYFQNEAQLDKSGLPSDRFFAERPEGSVSTLKIQRTQQEDSAVYLCASSSPHFAGGSNEQFFGPGTRLTVL.